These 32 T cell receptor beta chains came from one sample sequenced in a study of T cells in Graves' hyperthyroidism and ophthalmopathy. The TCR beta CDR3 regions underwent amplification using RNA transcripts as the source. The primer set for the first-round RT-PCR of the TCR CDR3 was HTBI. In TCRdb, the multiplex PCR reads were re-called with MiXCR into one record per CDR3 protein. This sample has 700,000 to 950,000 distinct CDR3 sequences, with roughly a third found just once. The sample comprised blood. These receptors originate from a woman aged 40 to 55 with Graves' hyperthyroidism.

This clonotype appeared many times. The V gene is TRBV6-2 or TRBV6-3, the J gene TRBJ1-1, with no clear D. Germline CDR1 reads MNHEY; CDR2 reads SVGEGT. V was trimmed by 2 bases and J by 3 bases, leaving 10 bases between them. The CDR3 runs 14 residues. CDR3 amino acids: CASSYDVTDTEAFF. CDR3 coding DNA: TGTGCCAGCAGTTACGACGTAACCGACACTGAAGCTTTCTTT.

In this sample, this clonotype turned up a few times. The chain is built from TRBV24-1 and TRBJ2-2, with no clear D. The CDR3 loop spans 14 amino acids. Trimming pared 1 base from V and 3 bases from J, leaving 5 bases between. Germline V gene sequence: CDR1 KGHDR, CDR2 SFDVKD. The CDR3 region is CATSDFLDTGELFF. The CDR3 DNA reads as TGTGCCACCAGTGATTTTTTGGACACCGGGGAGCTGTTTTTT.

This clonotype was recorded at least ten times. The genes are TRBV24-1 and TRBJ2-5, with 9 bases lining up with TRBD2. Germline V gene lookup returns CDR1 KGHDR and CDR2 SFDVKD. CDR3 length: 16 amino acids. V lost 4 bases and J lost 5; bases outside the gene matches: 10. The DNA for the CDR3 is TGTGCCACCAGTGACGTTAGCGGGAGAAGAGGTGAGACCCAGTACTTC. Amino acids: CATSDVSGRRGETQYF.

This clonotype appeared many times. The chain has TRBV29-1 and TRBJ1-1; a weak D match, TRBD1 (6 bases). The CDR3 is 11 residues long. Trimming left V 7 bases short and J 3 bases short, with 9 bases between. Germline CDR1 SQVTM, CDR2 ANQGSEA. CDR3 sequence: CSGYRDTEAFF. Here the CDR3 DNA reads TGCAGCGGTTACAGGGACACTGAAGCTTTCTTT.

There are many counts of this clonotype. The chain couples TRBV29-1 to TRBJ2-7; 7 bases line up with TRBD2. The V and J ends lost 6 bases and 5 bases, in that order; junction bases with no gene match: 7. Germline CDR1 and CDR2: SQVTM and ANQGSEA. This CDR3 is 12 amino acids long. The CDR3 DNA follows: TGCAGCGTGGGGGGGGTCTCAAACGAGCAGTACTTC. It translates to CSVGGVSNEQYF.

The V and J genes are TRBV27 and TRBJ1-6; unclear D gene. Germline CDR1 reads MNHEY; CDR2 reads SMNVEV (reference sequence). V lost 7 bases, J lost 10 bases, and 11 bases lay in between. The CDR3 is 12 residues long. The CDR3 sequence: CASTRGNSPLHF. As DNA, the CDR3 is TGTGCCAGCACACGAGGGAACTCACCCCTCCACTTT.

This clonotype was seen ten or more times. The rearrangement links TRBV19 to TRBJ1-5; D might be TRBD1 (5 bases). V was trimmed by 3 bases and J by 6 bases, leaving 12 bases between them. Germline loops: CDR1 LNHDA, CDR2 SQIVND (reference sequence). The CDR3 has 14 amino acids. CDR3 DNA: TGTGCCAGTAGTATTGGGGGTTTCGGTCAGCCCCAGCATTTT. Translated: CASSIGGFGQPQHF. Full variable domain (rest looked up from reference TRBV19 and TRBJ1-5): DGGITQSPKYLFRKEGQNVTLSCEQNLNHDAMYWYRQDPGQGLRLIYYSQIVNDFQKGDIAEGYSVSREKKESFPLTVTSAQKNPTAFYLCASSIGGFGQPQHFGDGTRLSIL.

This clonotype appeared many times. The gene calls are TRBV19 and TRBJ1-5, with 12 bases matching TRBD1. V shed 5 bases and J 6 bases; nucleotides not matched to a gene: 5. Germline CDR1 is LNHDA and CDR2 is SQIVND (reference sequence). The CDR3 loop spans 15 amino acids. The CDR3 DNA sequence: TGTGCCAGTAGTCCGGGACAGGGGGCATTTCAGCCCCAGCATTTT. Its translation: CASSPGQGAFQPQHF.

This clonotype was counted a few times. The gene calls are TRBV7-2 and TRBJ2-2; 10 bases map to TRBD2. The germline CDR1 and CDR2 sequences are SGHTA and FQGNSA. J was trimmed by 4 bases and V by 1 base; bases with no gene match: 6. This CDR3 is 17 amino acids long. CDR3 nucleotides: TGTGCCAGCAGCTTAGGTCTAGCGGGAGAGGGCACCGGGGAGCTGTTTTTT. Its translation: CASSLGLAGEGTGELFF.

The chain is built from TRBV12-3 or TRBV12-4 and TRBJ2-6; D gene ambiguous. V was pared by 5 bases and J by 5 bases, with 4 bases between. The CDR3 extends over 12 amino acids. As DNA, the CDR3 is TGTGCCAGCAGTACGAGGGCCAACGTCCTGACTTTC. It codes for CASSTRANVLTF.

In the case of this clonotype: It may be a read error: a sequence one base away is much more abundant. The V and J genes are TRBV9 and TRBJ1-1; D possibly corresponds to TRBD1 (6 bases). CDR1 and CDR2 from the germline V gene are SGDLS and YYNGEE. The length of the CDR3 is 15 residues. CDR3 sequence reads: CASSAIPDRNTEALF. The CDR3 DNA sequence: TGTGCCAGCAGCGCGATCCCCGACAGGAACACTGAAGCTCTCTTT.

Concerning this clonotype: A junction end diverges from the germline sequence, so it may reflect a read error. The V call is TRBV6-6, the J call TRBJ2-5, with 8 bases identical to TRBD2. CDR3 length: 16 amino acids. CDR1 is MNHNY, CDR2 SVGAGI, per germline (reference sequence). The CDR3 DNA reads TGTGCCATCAGTGGCCAGCGGGAGCTCCTGGGGGAGACCCAGTACTTC. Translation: CAISGQRELLGETQYF.

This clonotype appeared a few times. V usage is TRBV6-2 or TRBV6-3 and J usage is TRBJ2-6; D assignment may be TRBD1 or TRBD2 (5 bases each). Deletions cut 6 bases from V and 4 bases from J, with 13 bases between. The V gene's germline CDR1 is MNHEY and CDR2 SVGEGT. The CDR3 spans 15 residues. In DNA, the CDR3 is TGTGCCAGCAGAGAGGATTGGGGGGGGGCCAACGTCCTGACTTTC. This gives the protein CASREDWGGANVLTF.

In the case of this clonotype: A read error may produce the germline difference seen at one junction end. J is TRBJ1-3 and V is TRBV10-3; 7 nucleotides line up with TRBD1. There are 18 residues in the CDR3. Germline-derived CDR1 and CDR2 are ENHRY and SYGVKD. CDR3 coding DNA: TGTGTCATCAGTGAGCGTCGACAGGGAGGAAACTCTGGAAACACCATATATTTT. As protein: CVISERRQGGNSGNTIYF.

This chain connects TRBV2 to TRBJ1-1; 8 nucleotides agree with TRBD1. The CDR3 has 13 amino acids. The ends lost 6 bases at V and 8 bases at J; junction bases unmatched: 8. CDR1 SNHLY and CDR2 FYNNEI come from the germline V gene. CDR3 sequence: CASSFGTGQEAFF. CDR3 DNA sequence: TGTGCCAGCAGCTTTGGGACAGGTCAAGAAGCTTTCTTT.

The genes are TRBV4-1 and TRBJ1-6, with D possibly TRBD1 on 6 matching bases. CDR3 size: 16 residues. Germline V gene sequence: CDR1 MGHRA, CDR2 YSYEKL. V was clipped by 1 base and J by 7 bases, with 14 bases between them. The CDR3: CASSQVRGGRNSPLHF. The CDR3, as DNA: TGCGCCAGCAGCCAAGTACGAGGGGGACGGAATTCACCCCTCCACTTT.

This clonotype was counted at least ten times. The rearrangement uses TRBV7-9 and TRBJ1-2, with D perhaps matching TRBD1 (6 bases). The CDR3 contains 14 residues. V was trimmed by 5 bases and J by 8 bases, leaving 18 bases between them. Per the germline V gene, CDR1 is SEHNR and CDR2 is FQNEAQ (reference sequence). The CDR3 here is CASSPQGRDIGYTF. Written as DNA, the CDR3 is TGTGCCAGCAGCCCTCAGGGGAGGGACATCGGCTACACCTTC.

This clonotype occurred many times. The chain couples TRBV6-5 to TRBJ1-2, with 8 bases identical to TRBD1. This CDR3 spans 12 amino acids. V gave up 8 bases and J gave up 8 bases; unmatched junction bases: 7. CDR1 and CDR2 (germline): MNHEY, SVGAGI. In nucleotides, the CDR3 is TGTGCCAGCGGCGACAGGGGAGTCGGCTACACCTTC. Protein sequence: CASGDRGVGYTF.

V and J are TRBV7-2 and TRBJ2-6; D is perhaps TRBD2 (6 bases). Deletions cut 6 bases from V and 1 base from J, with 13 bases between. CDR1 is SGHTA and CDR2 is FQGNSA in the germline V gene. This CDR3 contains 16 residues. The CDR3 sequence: CASRSAGRSGANVLTF. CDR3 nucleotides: TGTGCCAGCAGGTCCGCAGGGAGGTCTGGGGCCAACGTCCTGACTTTC.

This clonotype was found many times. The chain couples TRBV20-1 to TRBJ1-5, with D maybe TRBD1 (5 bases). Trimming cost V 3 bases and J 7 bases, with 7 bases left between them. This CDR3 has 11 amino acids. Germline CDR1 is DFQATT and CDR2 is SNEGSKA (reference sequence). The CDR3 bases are TGCAGTGCTAGTGGGGGACAGCCCCAGCATTTT. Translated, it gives CSASGGQPQHF.

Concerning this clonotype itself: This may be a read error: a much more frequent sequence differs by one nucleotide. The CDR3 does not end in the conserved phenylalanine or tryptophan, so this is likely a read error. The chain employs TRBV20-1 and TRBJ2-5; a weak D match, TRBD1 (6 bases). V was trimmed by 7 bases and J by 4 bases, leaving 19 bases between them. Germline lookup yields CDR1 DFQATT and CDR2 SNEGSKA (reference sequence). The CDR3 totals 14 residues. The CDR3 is CSVFRPGAGETQYL. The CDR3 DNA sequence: TGCAGTGTCTTCCGGCCAGGGGCGGGAGAGACCCAGTACCTC.

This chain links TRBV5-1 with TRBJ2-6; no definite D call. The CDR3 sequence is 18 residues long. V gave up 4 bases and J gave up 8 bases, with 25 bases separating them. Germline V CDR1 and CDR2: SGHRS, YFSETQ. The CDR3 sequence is CASSQDRNGRGLPNVLTF. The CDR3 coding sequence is TGCGCCAGCAGCCAAGATAGGAATGGCCGTGGTTTGCCCAACGTCCTGACTTTC.

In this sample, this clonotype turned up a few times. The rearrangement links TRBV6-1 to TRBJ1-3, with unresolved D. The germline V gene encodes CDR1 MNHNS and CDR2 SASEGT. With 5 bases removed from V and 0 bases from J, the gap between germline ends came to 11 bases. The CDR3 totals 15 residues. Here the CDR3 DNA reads TGTGCCAGCAGTCGGACTCCGTACTCTGGAAACACCATATATTTT. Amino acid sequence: CASSRTPYSGNTIYF.

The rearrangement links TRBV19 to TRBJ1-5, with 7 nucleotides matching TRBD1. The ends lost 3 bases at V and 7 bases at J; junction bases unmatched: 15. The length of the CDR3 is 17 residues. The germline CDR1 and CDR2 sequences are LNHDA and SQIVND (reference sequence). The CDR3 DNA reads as TGTGCCAGTAGTATTTTCCCTTTCGGACAGGCGGACCAGCCCCAGCATTTT. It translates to CASSIFPFGQADQPQHF.

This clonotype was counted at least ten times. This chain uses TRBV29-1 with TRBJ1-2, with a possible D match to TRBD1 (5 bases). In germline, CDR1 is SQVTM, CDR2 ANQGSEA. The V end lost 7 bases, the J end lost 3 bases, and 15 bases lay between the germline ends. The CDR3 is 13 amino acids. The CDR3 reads CSAAQGSDYGYTF. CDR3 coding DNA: TGCAGCGCGGCGCAGGGCTCGGACTATGGCTACACCTTC. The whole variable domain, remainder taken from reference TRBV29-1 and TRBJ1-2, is SAVISQKPSRDICQRGTSLTIQCQVDSQVTMMFWYRQQPGQSLTLIATANQGSEATYESGFVIDKFPISRPNLTFSTLTVSNMSPEDSSIYLCSAAQGSDYGYTFGSGTRLTVV.

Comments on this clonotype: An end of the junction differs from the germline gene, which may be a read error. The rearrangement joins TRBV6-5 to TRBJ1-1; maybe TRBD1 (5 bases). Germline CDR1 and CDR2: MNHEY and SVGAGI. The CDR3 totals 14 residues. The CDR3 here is CTSGGRADNTEAFF. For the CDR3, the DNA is TGTACCAGCGGGGGTAGGGCTGATAACACTGAAGCTTTCTTT.

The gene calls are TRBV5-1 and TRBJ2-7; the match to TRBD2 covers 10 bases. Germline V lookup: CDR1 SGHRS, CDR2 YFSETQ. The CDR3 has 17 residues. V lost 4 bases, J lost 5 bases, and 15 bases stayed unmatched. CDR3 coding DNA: TGCGCCAGCAGCCAGACCCCTAGCGGGAGTACGGGGGACGAGCAGTACTTC. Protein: CASSQTPSGSTGDEQYF.

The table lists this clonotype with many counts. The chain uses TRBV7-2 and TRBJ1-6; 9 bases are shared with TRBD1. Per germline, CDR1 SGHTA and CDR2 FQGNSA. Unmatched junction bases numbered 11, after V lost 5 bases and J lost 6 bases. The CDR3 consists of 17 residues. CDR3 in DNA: TGTGCCAGCAGCCCACGGCTGGGACAGGGCGTTAATTCACCCCTCCACTTT. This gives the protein CASSPRLGQGVNSPLHF.

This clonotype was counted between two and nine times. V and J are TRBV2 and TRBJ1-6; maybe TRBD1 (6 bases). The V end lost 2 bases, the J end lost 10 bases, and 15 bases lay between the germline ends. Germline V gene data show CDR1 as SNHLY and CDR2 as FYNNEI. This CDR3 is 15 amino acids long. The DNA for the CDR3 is TGTGCCAGCAGTGAAACTGGGGGCGGACGATCACCCCTCCACTTT. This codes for CASSETGGGRSPLHF.

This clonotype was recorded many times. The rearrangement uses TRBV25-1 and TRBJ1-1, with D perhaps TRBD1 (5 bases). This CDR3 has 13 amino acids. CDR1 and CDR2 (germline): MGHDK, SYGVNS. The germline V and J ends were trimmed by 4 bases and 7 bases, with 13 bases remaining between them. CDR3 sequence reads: CASSGGGPDEAFF. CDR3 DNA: TGTGCCAGCAGTGGTGGGGGACCGGATGAAGCTTTCTTT.

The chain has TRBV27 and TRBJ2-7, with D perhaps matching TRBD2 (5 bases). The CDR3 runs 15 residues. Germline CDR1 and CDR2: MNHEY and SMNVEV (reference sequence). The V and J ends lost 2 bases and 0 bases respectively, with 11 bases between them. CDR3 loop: CASSLMLASSYEQYF. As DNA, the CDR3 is TGTGCCAGCAGTTTAATGTTAGCGAGCTCCTACGAGCAGTACTTC.

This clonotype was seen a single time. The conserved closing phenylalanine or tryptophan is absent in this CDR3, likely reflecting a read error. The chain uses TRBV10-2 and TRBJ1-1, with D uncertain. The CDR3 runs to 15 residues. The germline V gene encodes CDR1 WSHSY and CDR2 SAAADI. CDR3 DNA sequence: TGTGCCAGCAGTTCGTACCCAACAGAGAACACTGAAGCTTTCCTT. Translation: CASSSYPTENTEAFL.